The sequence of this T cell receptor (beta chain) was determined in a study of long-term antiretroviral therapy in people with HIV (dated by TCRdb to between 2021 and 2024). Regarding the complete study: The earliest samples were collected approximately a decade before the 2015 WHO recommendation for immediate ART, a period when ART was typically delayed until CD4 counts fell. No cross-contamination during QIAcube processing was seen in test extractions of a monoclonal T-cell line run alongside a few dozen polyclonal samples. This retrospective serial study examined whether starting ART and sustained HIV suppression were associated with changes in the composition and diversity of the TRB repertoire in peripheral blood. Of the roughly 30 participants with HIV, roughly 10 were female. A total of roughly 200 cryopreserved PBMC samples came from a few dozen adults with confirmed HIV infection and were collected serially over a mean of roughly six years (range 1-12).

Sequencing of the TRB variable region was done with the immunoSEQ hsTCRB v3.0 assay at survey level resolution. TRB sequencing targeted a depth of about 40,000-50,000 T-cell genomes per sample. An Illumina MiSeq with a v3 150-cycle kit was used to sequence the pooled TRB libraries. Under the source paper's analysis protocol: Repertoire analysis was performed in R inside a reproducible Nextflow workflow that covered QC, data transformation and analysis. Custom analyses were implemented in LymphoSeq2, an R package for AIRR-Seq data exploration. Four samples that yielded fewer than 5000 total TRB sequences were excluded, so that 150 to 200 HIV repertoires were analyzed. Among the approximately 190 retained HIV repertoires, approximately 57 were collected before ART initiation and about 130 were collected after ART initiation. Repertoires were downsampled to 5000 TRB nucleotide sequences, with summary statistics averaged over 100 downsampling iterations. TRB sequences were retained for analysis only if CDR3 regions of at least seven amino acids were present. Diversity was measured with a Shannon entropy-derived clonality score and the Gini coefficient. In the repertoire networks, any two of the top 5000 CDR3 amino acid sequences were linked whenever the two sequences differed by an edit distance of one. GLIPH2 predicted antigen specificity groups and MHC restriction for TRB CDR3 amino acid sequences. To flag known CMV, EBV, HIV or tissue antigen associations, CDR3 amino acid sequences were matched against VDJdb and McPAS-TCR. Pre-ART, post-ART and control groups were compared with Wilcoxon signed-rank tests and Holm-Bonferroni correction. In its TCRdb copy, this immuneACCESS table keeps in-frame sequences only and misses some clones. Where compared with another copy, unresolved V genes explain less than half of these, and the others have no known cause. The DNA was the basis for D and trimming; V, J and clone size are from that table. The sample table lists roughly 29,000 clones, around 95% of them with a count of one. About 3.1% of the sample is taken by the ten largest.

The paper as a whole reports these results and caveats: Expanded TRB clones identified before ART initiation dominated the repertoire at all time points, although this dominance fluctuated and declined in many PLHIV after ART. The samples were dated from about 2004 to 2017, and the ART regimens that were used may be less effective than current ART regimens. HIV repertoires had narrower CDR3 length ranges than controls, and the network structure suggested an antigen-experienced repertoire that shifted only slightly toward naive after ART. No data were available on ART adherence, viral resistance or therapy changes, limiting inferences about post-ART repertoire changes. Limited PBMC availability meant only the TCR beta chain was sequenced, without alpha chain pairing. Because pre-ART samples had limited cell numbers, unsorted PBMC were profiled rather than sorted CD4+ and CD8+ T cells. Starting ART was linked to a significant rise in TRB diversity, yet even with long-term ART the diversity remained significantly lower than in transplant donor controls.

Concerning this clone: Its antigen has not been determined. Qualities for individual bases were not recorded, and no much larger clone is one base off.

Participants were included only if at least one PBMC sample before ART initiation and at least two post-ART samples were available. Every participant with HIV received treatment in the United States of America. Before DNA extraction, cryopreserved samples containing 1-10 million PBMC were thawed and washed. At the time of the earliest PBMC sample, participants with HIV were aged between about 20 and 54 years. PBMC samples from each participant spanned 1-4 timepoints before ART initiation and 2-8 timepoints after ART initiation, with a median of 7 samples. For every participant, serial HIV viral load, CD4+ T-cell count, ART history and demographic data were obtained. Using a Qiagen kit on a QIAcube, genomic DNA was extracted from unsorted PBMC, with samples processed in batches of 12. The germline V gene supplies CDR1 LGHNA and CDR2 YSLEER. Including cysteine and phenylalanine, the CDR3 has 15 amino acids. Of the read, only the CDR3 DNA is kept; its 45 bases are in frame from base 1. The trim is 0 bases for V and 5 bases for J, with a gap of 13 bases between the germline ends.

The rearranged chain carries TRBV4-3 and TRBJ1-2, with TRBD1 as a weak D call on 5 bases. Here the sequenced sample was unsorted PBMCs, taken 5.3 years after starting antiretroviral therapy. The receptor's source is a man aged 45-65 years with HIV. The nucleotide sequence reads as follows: TGCGCCAGCAGCCAAGAAGGCGAGGGGCTATATGGCTACACCTTC. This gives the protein CASSQEGEGLYGYTF.